The 25 T cell receptor beta chains presented below share a single source sample, sequenced in a study of cytomegalovirus exposure and HLA in healthy donors. PCR employed 60 Vbeta and 13 Jbeta primers. Assay used: immunoSEQ multiplex PCR; TCRdb lists only in-frame clones, some missing. In the table there are some 200,000 clones, approximately 70% of which are singletons. The material sequenced was PBMCs. Receptors originate from a woman between 25 and 40 years old in good health and CMV-seronegative.

The V gene is TRBV4-1, the J gene TRBJ2-1; 12 positions agree with TRBD2. With 2 bases clipped from V and 2 bases from J, the junction kept 1 base outside the gene matches. The CDR3 is made up of 16 amino acids. Germline lookup yields CDR1 MGHRA and CDR2 YSYEKL. The CDR3 loop reads CASSQRTSGTYNEQFF. In DNA form, the CDR3 reads TGCGCCAGCAGCCAACGGACTAGCGGGACCTACAATGAGCAGTTCTTC.

J is TRBJ1-5 and V is TRBV5-5, with 9 positions matching TRBD1. V shed 5 bases and J 3 bases; nucleotides not matched to a gene: 6. The V gene's germline CDR1 is SGHKS and CDR2 YYEKEE (reference sequence). The CDR3 sequence is 15 residues long. The CDR3 spells CASRRDRAANQPQHF. The CDR3 DNA sequence: TGTGCCAGCAGACGGGACAGGGCAGCCAATCAGCCCCAGCATTTT.

The rearrangement joins TRBV7-9 to TRBJ2-5; TRBD2 agrees at 10 bases. The germline V gene encodes CDR1 SEHNR and CDR2 FQNEAQ (reference sequence). The CDR3 has 16 residues. V was pared by 1 base and J by 9 bases, with 11 bases of the junction left unmatched. The DNA for the CDR3 is TGTGCCAGCAGCTTAGAACGAGCGGGAGGGCCCGGGTCCCAGTACTTC. It is translated as CASSLERAGGPGSQYF.

V and J are TRBV4-1 and TRBJ2-2; no firm D call. The V end was cut by 3 bases, the J end by 3 bases, with 8 bases between. The length of the CDR3 is 14 residues. The V gene's germline CDR1 is MGHRA and CDR2 YSYEKL. Here the CDR3 DNA reads TGCGCCAGCAGCCACCTACGGGACACCGGGGAGCTGTTTTTT. Protein sequence: CASSHLRDTGELFF.

The CDR3 sequence is CASSLDRAPGQGSYEQYF. The CDR3 coding sequence is TGTGCCAGCAGCTTAGATAGGGCCCCGGGACAGGGCTCCTACGAGCAGTACTTC. V usage is TRBV11-2 and J usage is TRBJ2-7; 9 bases are a match to TRBD1. The CDR3 is 18 amino acids. Germline values: CDR1 SGHAT, CDR2 FQNNGV. V shed 0 bases and J 0 bases; nucleotides not matched to a gene: 9.

This chain uses TRBV2 with TRBJ1-1, with a possible D match to TRBD1 (6 bases). CDR1 SNHLY and CDR2 FYNNEI come from the germline V gene. The CDR3 covers 14 residues. V was shortened by 7 bases and J by 4 bases, with 16 bases between the two germline ends. CDR3 amino acids: CASKLGIGGTEAFF. The CDR3 nucleotides are TGTGCCAGCAAGCTTGGCATAGGGGGCACTGAAGCTTTCTTT.

This chain links TRBV6-5 with TRBJ2-7, with D possibly TRBD2 on 6 matching bases. Trimming stripped 7 bases from V and 7 bases from J, with 17 bases between. This CDR3 comprises 13 residues. Germline CDR1 is MNHEY and CDR2 is SVGAGI. The DNA of the CDR3 is TGTGCCAGCATGTCGCGGGGAGGTGGGGAGCAGTACTTC. Its translation is CASMSRGGGEQYF.

This clone was recorded only once. V and J are TRBV29-1 and TRBJ2-3; D call uncertain. This CDR3 is 13 amino acids long. Germline V CDR1 and CDR2: SQVTM, ANQGSEA. Trimming took off 1 base at V and 8 bases at J, with 13 bases between the two ends. The chain's CDR3 is CSVEGTGRSTQYF. The CDR3 bases are TGCAGCGTTGAAGGAACGGGTCGGAGTACGCAGTATTTT.

V gene TRBV6-5 combines with J gene TRBJ1-1; D gene unclear. V lost 6 bases and J lost 0, with 8 bases in between. CDR3 length: 13 amino acids. Per the germline V gene, CDR1 is MNHEY and CDR2 is SVGAGI. The CDR3 spells CASRATMNTEAFF. The DNA for the CDR3 is TGTGCCAGCAGGGCAACCATGAACACTGAAGCTTTCTTT.

To note about this clone: One junction end disagrees with the germline gene, perhaps due to a read error. The DNA of the CDR3 is TGTGCCAGCACCTTATACAGAGACACTGAAGCTTTCTTT. Translation gives CASTLYRDTEAFF. The gene calls are TRBV7-2 and TRBJ1-1; D is unresolved. Germline CDR1 SGHTA, CDR2 FQGNSA. CDR3 length: 13 amino acids. The variable domain in full, completed from reference TRBV7-2 and TRBJ1-1, reads GAGVSQSPSNKVTEKGKDVELRCDPISGHTALYWYRQSLGQGLEFLIYFQGNSAPDKSGLPSDRFSAERTGGSVSTLTIQRTQQEDSAVYLCASTLYRDTEAFFGQGTRLTVV.

A few counts support this clone. This chain uses TRBV5-1 with TRBJ2-7; 9 bases are a match to TRBD1. Germline trimming cut 1 base from V and 2 bases from J; bases unmatched to any gene: 4. CDR3 length: 15 amino acids. Looked up from germline, CDR1 is SGHRS and CDR2 is YFSETQ. CDR3 protein: CASSLSGQGTYEQYF. In DNA form, the CDR3 reads TGCGCCAGCAGCTTGTCGGGACAGGGAACCTACGAGCAGTACTTC.

There are a few counts of this clone. The chain is built from TRBV4-1 and TRBJ2-1, with D unresolved. This CDR3 spans 17 amino acids. Germline V CDR1 and CDR2: MGHRA, YSYEKL. Trimming shortened V by 5 bases and J by 2 bases, and 19 bases separated the two germline ends. The CDR3 DNA reads as TGCGCCAGCAGCAAGCCCCAGGCGAGCAAAACCTACAATGAGCAGTTCTTC. As protein: CASSKPQASKTYNEQFF.

This clone showed up just once. The V and J genes are TRBV11-2 and TRBJ2-6; D perhaps matches TRBD1 (6 bases). From germline, CDR1 is SGHAT and CDR2 FQNNGV. Between the trimmed V and J ends, which lost 7 bases and 3 bases, there was a span of 10 bases. This CDR3 has 14 residues. CDR3 in amino acids: CASTKGVGANVLTF. The CDR3 nucleotides read TGTGCCAGCACCAAGGGGGTTGGGGCCAACGTCCTGACTTTC.

The chain carries TRBV21-1 and TRBJ1-2. TRBV21-1 represents a pseudogene. There are 14 residues in the CDR3. In DNA, the CDR3 is TGTGCCAGCAGCAAAGTAGGGCGGGAGGGTGGCTACACCTTC. It yields the protein CASSKVGREGGYTF.

This clone came up a few times. The chain couples TRBV2 to TRBJ2-1, with 14 bases identical to TRBD2. The germline CDR1 and CDR2 sequences are SNHLY and FYNNEI. V gave up 7 bases and J gave up 1 base; unmatched junction bases: 15. This CDR3 region has 20 residues. The CDR3 sequence: CASNPGTSGGRFRSYNEQFF. CDR3 DNA: TGTGCCAGCAACCCCGGGACTAGCGGGGGCAGATTTAGGTCCTACAATGAGCAGTTCTTC.

V and J are TRBV7-9 and TRBJ1-2; 7 bases align to TRBD1. The length of the CDR3 is 14 residues. Germline V gene sequence: CDR1 SEHNR, CDR2 FQNEAQ (reference sequence). The trim removed 5 bases at V and 5 bases at J, leaving 8 bases unmatched. This CDR3 reads CASSTGTALYGYTF. The CDR3 DNA is TGTGCCAGCAGCACCGGGACAGCCCTTTATGGCTACACCTTC.

This CDR3 is CASSLYAGGYNEQFF. The CDR3 DNA reads TGTGCCAGCAGTTTATACGCGGGGGGTTACAATGAGCAGTTCTTC. V usage is TRBV27 and J usage is TRBJ2-1, with 8 bases fitting TRBD2. J gave up 4 bases and V 1 base, and 3 bases lay outside the gene matches. The CDR3 runs 15 residues. Germline lookup yields CDR1 MNHEY and CDR2 SMNVEV (reference sequence).

The chain joins TRBV5-1 to TRBJ2-7; D is uncertain. This CDR3 is 15 amino acids long. V was clipped by 0 bases and J by 1 base, with 11 bases between them. Germline CDR1 and CDR2: SGHRS and YFSETQ. CDR3 bases: TGCGCCAGCAGCTTGGCCAGGCAGATTTCCTACGAGCAGTACTTC. This translates into CASSLARQISYEQYF.

This rearrangement joins TRBV19 to TRBJ2-3, with D tentatively TRBD1 (6 bases). CDR1 LNHDA and CDR2 SQIVND come from the germline V gene (reference sequence). V was trimmed by 6 bases and J by 6 bases, leaving 16 bases between them. The length of the CDR3 is 14 residues. Here the CDR3 DNA reads TGTGCCAGTAGGCAACAGGGCCCGGCGGATACGCAGTATTTT. Translated: CASRQQGPADTQYF. The full variable domain, rest sourced from reference TRBV19 and TRBJ2-3, is DGGITQSPKYLFRKEGQNVTLSCEQNLNHDAMYWYRQDPGQGLRLIYYSQIVNDFQKGDIAEGYSVSREKKESFPLTVTSAQKNPTAFYLCASRQQGPADTQYFGPGTRLTVL.

V usage is TRBV6-5 and J usage is TRBJ1-5, with 7 bases identical to TRBD1. From germline, CDR1 is MNHEY and CDR2 SVGAGI. Trimming cost V 6 bases and J 6 bases; bases outside gene matches: 8. The CDR3 spans 14 residues. CDR3: CASRQTYRGQPQHF. For the CDR3, the DNA is TGTGCCAGCAGACAAACCTACAGGGGTCAGCCCCAGCATTTT.

The CDR3 reads CASSPPLDRGPQETQYF. The DNA of the CDR3 is TGTGCCAGCAGCCCCCCCCTCGACAGGGGCCCACAAGAGACCCAGTACTTC. The chain couples TRBV7-9 to TRBJ2-5; 8 nucleotides line up with TRBD1. CDR1 is SEHNR and CDR2 is FQNEAQ in the germline V gene (reference sequence). The ends lost 5 bases at V and 2 bases at J; junction bases unmatched: 13. CDR3 length: 17 amino acids. The full variable domain, rest sourced from reference TRBV7-9 and TRBJ2-5, is DTGVSQNPRHKITKRGQNVTFRCDPISEHNRLYWYRQTLGQGPEFLTYFQNEAQLEKSRLLSDRFSAERPKGSFSTLEIQRTEQGDSAMYLCASSPPLDRGPQETQYFGPGTRLLVL.

The J gene is TRBJ1-5, the V gene TRBV19; D unresolved. V lost 5 bases, J lost 1 base, and 9 bases lay in between. The CDR3 covers 14 residues. Per germline, CDR1 LNHDA and CDR2 SQIVND (reference sequence). CDR3 in amino acids: CASSSWRSNQPQHF. The CDR3 DNA reads TGTGCCAGTAGTTCGTGGCGGAGCAATCAGCCCCAGCATTTT.

V is TRBV7-2 and J is TRBJ2-3, with TRBD2 as a possible D gene (5 bases). CDR3 size: 14 residues. Trimming removed 1 base from V and 4 bases from J, with 9 bases in between. The germline gives CDR1 SGHTA, CDR2 FQGNSA. DNA for the CDR3: TGTGCCAGCAGCTTAGGGCCTAGCTCAGATACGCAGTATTTT. Amino acid sequence: CASSLGPSSDTQYF. Together with reference TRBV7-2 and TRBJ2-3, the CDR3 gives the full variable domain: GAGVSQSPSNKVTEKGKDVELRCDPISGHTALYWYRQSLGQGLEFLIYFQGNSAPDKSGLPSDRFSAERTGGSVSTLTIQRTQQEDSAVYLCASSLGPSSDTQYFGPGTRLTVL.

This chain uses TRBV7-2 with TRBJ1-5; D gene uncertain. Trimming removed 2 bases at V and 2 bases at J, with 4 bases between. Germline V gene data show CDR1 as SGHTA and CDR2 as FQGNSA. The length of the CDR3 is 13 residues. This CDR3 reads CASSLPGNQPQHF. The CDR3 nucleotides are TGTGCCAGCAGCTTACCGGGCAATCAGCCCCAGCATTTT.

V gene TRBV2 combines with J gene TRBJ1-2; D call uncertain. CDR1 is SNHLY and CDR2 is FYNNEI in the germline V gene. V lost 2 bases to trimming and J lost 6 bases, with 4 bases between them. The CDR3 extends over 11 amino acids. As DNA, the CDR3 is TGTGCCAGCAGTGAAACGGATGGCTACACCTTC. Translated: CASSETDGYTF.